One sample yielded the 21 T cell receptor beta chains listed below, sequenced in a study of regulatory and conventional T cells in RAG deficiency. Genomic DNA came from blood conventional CD4+ T cells gated CD25-low CD127-high. Method: immunoSEQ multiplex PCR; TCRdb's copy keeps in-frame clones and lacks some. The table includes about 46,000 clones, 80% to 90% detected once. The same sample was also studied in work on regulatory T cells. From that paper: The PCR used 52 TRBV and 13 TRBJ primers.

The sample consisted of CD4+ effector T cells sorted from blood. The receptors stem from a human donor in good health.

The V and J genes are TRBV20-1 and TRBJ2-2; D gene uncertain. Germline V gene sequence: CDR1 DFQATT, CDR2 SNEGSKA (reference sequence). The CDR3 covers 11 residues. The ends were cut back, 7 bases at V and 7 bases at J, with 10 bases in the middle. The CDR3 protein is CSVQGRGELFF. The CDR3 coding sequence is TGCAGTGTCCAAGGTCGCGGGGAGCTGTTTTTT.

V usage is TRBV10-3 and J usage is TRBJ2-1, with 13 positions matching TRBD2. Trimming took 2 bases from V and 8 from J; bases not matched to a gene: 9. Germline CDR1 is ENHRY and CDR2 is SYGVKD. The CDR3 spans 17 residues. The CDR3 bases are TGTGCCATCAGTGAGACCACTAGCGGGGGGGCTCAGGATGAGCAGTTCTTC. Translating it yields CAISETTSGGAQDEQFF.

The chain combines TRBV7-6 with TRBJ1-2; D is uncertain. The CDR3 totals 13 residues. The germline gives CDR1 SGHVS, CDR2 FNYEAQ. V gave up 5 bases and J gave up 8 bases, with 15 bases separating them. CDR3 nucleotide sequence: TGTGCCAGCAGCCTATCTCCCCGGGGAGGCTACACCTTC. It encodes CASSLSPRGGYTF.

The V call is TRBV9, the J call TRBJ1-3; D remains ambiguous. This CDR3 is built from 14 residues. Germline CDR1 reads SGDLS; CDR2 reads YYNGEE. Trimming removed 3 bases at V and 0 bases at J, with 7 bases between. The CDR3 protein is CASSGGSSGNTIYF. CDR3 coding DNA: TGTGCCAGCAGCGGTGGGAGCTCTGGAAACACCATATATTTT.

V and J are TRBV2 and TRBJ2-3, with D unresolved. CDR3 length: 13 residues. The ends were cut back, 8 bases at V and 0 bases at J, with 9 bases in the middle. Germline values: CDR1 SNHLY, CDR2 FYNNEI. CDR3 sequence reads: CASWVRSTDTQYF. CDR3 DNA sequence: TGTGCCAGCTGGGTAAGAAGCACAGATACGCAGTATTTT.

The CDR3 here is CASSGLYGGSNYGYTF. The DNA of the CDR3 is TGTGCCAGCAGCGGATTATATGGCGGATCTAACTATGGCTACACCTTC. The V and J genes are TRBV5-5 and TRBJ1-2; unclear D gene. The germline V gene encodes CDR1 SGHKS and CDR2 YYEKEE (reference sequence). V lost 4 bases and J lost 0, with 16 bases in between. The CDR3 sequence is 16 residues long.

The chain has TRBV6-6 and TRBJ1-2; perhaps TRBD1 as D (6 bases). V shed 8 bases and J shed 8 bases, with 21 bases lying between them. CDR1 is MNHNY and CDR2 is SVGAGI in the germline V gene (reference sequence). This CDR3 contains 14 residues. CDR3 protein: CASGKTQGVGGYTF. In nucleotides, the CDR3 is TGTGCCAGCGGGAAAACACAGGGAGTTGGGGGCTACACCTTC.

This sequence joins TRBV5-1 and TRBJ1-5; TRBD1 aligns across 9 bases. Germline CDR1 reads SGHRS; CDR2 reads YFSETQ. The CDR3 has 16 residues. V lost 0 bases to trimming and J lost 4 bases; unmatched junction nucleotides: 5. CDR3 coding DNA: TGCGCCAGCAGCTTGGAGGGACAGGGCCAAAATCAGCCCCAGCATTTT. Encoded protein: CASSLEGQGQNQPQHF.

V and J are TRBV5-1 and TRBJ1-1; 7 bases are shared with TRBD1. Germline CDR1 SGHRS, CDR2 YFSETQ. The CDR3 is made up of 15 amino acids. The J segment lost 3 bases and the V segment lost 4 bases, leaving 9 bases of the junction unmatched. CDR3 bases: TGCGCCAGCAGCCCTGACAGGGTTTCCGACACTGAAGCTTTCTTT. It translates to CASSPDRVSDTEAFF.

The chain employs TRBV11-1 and TRBJ1-1; D unclear. The ends were cut back, 2 bases at V and 0 bases at J, with 16 bases in the middle. Germline CDR1 and CDR2: SGHAT and FQDESV (reference sequence). The CDR3 loop spans 17 amino acids. The CDR3 loop is CASSLMGGRTLNTEAFF. The CDR3 region has the DNA TGTGCCAGCAGCTTAATGGGCGGTCGAACCCTGAACACTGAAGCTTTCTTT. The full variable domain, with the rest looked up from reference TRBV11-1 and TRBJ1-1, is EAEVAQSPRYKITEKSQAVAFWCDPISGHATLYWYRQILGQGPELLVQFQDESVVDDSQLPKDRFSAERLKGVDSTLKIQPAELGDSAMYLCASSLMGGRTLNTEAFFGQGTRLTVV.

V is TRBV11-3 and J is TRBJ2-5; D is undetermined. Germline V gives CDR1 SGHNT, CDR2 YENEEA. Trimming stripped 5 bases from V and 5 bases from J, with 21 bases between. CDR3 size: 16 residues. The CDR3 DNA is TGTGCCAGCAGCGTTTTCCGTACGGGTTCGTGGGAGACCCAGTACTTC. It encodes CASSVFRTGSWETQYF.

The genes are TRBV9 and TRBJ2-6; D call uncertain. The CDR3 is 16 amino acids. The germline V gene encodes CDR1 SGDLS and CDR2 YYNGEE. Trimming pared 0 bases from V and 0 bases from J, leaving 7 bases between. The CDR3: CASSVGANSGANVLTF. CDR3 nucleotides: TGTGCCAGCAGCGTAGGGGCCAACTCTGGGGCCAACGTCCTGACTTTC.

The V call is TRBV28, the J call TRBJ2-7, with 7 bases fitting TRBD2. From germline, CDR1 is MDHEN and CDR2 SYDVKM. The CDR3 has 15 amino acids. The J segment lost 4 bases and the V segment lost 3 bases, leaving 9 bases of the junction unmatched. The DNA of the CDR3 is TGTGCCAGCAGTTTCGGGGGGTCCGTGGCTTACGAGCAGTACTTC. Protein: CASSFGGSVAYEQYF. Full variable domain (missing parts from reference TRBV28 and TRBJ2-7): DVKVTQSSRYLVKRTGEKVFLECVQDMDHENMFWYRQDPGLGLRLIYFSYDVKMKEKGDIPEGYSVSREKKERFSLILESASTNQTSMYLCASSFGGSVAYEQYFGPGTRLTVT.

This chain joins TRBV20-1 and TRBJ2-7; 9 nucleotides agree with TRBD1. Per the germline V gene, CDR1 is DFQATT and CDR2 is SNEGSKA (reference sequence). The CDR3 totals 11 residues. Trimming removed 8 bases from V and 6 bases from J; junction bases left unmatched: 5. The CDR3 sequence is CSPGQGGEQYF. DNA for the CDR3: TGCAGTCCGGGACAGGGAGGCGAGCAGTACTTC.

The chain is built from TRBV18 and TRBJ1-1, with D tentatively TRBD1 (5 bases). V shed 3 bases and J shed 1 base, with 15 bases lying between them. This CDR3 is built from 16 residues. Per germline, CDR1 KGHSH and CDR2 LQKENI. The CDR3 coding sequence is TGTGCCAGCTCACCCCCAGGGATAGGGCGGAACACTGAAGCTTTCTTT. Translating gives CASSPPGIGRNTEAFF.

The chain links TRBV21-1 to TRBJ2-5; TRBD1, the table's D call, was not compared with the DNA. TRBV21-1 is a known pseudogene. This CDR3 is 14 amino acids long. The CDR3 here is CASSKVAGQETQYF. CDR3 nucleotides: TGTGCCAGCAGCAAAGTCGCAGGGCAAGAGACCCAGTACTTC.

This clone has just one count. The chain recombines TRBV5-4 with TRBJ1-2, with 7 bases lining up with TRBD1. There are 14 residues in the CDR3. Germline trimming cut 7 bases from V and 1 base from J; bases unmatched to any gene: 7. The germline CDR1 and CDR2 sequences are SGHNT and YYREEE (reference sequence). The DNA of the CDR3 is TGTGCCAGCGGGAGGGGGCAAGATAACTATGGCTACACCTTC. It translates to CASGRGQDNYGYTF.

V usage is TRBV9 and J usage is TRBJ2-2; 9 bases match TRBD2. CDR3 size: 14 residues. The ends lost 5 bases at V and 1 base at J; junction bases unmatched: 0. Germline loops: CDR1 SGDLS, CDR2 YYNGEE. The CDR3 DNA reads TGTGCCAGCAGGACTAGCGGGAACACCGGGGAGCTGTTTTTT. Its translation: CASRTSGNTGELFF.

This sequence joins TRBV18 and TRBJ2-5; D possibly corresponds to TRBD1 (6 bases). There are 14 residues in the CDR3. Germline V CDR1 and CDR2: KGHSH, LQKENI. V was pared by 4 bases and J by 3 bases, with 12 bases between. CDR3 amino acids: CASSQGVDEETQYF. CDR3 DNA sequence: TGTGCCAGCTCACAGGGGGTGGATGAAGAGACCCAGTACTTC.

The V and J genes are TRBV7-8 and TRBJ2-1, with 7 bases lining up with TRBD2. Germline CDR1 and CDR2: SGHVS and FQNEAQ. This CDR3 region has 16 residues. The J segment lost 0 bases and the V segment lost 2 bases, leaving 4 bases of the junction unmatched. CDR3 sequence reads: CASSLFGGSSYNEQFF. The CDR3 nucleotides read TGTGCCAGCAGCTTATTTGGCGGGAGCTCCTACAATGAGCAGTTCTTC.

V gene TRBV6-5 combines with J gene TRBJ2-3; 7 bases align to TRBD1. V was clipped by 2 bases and J by 4 bases; unmatched bases: 9. The CDR3 has 16 residues. Germline CDR1 MNHEY, CDR2 SVGAGI. CDR3 coding DNA: TGTGCCAGCAGTTACACCCACAGGGGCTGGGCAGATACGCAGTATTTT. Residues: CASSYTHRGWADTQYF.